This is a list of T cell receptor beta chains from one sample in a study of blood T cell repertoires in COVID-19. Some clones are missing from TCRdb's copy, which holds only in-frame ones; the method was immunoSEQ multiplex PCR. The sample holds roughly 140,000 clones, 85% to 90% seen once. Material for sequencing was peripheral blood. Receptor source: a human donor in a cohort sampled during active COVID-19. The CDR3 runs from the conserved cysteine through the conserved F or W. A D gene is named only where the DNA matches it firmly. A row's size may be missing; if present it is once, few, many or a size class.

TRBJ1-3 NA TRBV5-1 TRBD1 TGCGCCAGCAGCCGAGACAGGGGTCCTGGAAACACCATATATTTT CASSRDRGPGNTIYF
TRBJ2-2 NA TRBV6-2/TRBV6-3 TRBD1 TGTGCCAGCAGTTACGTCCGCGGGACAGGGCTTGACGGGGAGCTGTTTTTT CASSYVRGTGLDGELFF
TRBJ2-2 NA TRBV7-9 NA TGTGCCAGCAGCTTAGACGTGAGCGGGGAGCTGTTTTTT CASSLDVSGELFF
TRBJ1-4 once TRBV30 NA TGTGCCTGGAGTGTCGGAGATTCCAATGAAAAACTGTTTTTT CAWSVGDSNEKLFF
TRBJ1-1 NA TRBV2 TRBD1 TGTGCCAGCTCCTCGACAGGGGCCCACACTGAAGCTTTCTTT CASSSTGAHTEAFF
TRBJ2-2 NA TRBV14 NA TGTGCCAGCAGCCAAGAAACAGGGTCCACCGGGGAGCTGTTTTTT CASSQETGSTGELFF
TRBJ2-7 once TRBV6-5 NA TGTGCCAGCAGCGCTGCATCAGGGTCCTACGAGCAGTACTTC CASSAASGSYEQYF
TRBJ2-3 once TRBV5-1 NA TGCGCCAGCAGCTTGTTGGAGCAAGCTTTCAAGGGGGATACGCAGTATTTT CASSLLEQAFKGDTQYF
TRBJ2-1 once TRBV5-6 TRBD1 TGTGCCAGCCCCCACCGGGACAGGGTATACAATGAGCAGTTCTTC CASPHRDRVYNEQFF
TRBJ1-2 NA TRBV6-4 NA TGTGCCAGCCGTGCGGGGACTGATCTGGGCTATGGCTACACCTTC CASRAGTDLGYGYTF
TRBJ2-7 once TRBV9 NA TGTGCCAGCAGCGTAGGTTCGGAGGTCTACGAGCAGTACTTC CASSVGSEVYEQYF
TRBJ2-1 NA TRBV24-1 TRBD1 TGTGCCACCAGTGTAGGGACAGCATACAATGAGCAGTTCTTC CATSVGTAYNEQFF
TRBJ2-3 NA TRBV5-1 NA TGCGCCAGCAGCAGACGGAGCCGCACAGATACGCAGTATTTT CASSRRSRTDTQYF
TRBJ2-7 NA TRBV30 TRBD1 TGTGCCTGGAGTCCGGGACAGGGGTTCTACGAGCAGTACTTC CAWSPGQGFYEQYF
TRBJ2-1 NA TRBV6-2/TRBV6-3 TRBD1 TGTGCCAGCAGCAAATGGACAGGGGATAATGAGCAGTTCTTC CASSKWTGDNEQFF
TRBJ2-7 NA TRBV5-8 NA TGTGCCAGCAGCTTGAGAACAGGGTTAGGGACCTACGAGCAGTACTTC CASSLRTGLGTYEQYF
TRBJ2-1 NA TRBV5-1 TRBD2 TGCGCCAGCAGCCCCACCCCGGTAGGGACTAGACAATACAATGAGCAGTTCTTC CASSPTPVGTRQYNEQFF
TRBJ2-7 NA TRBV18 TRBD2 TGTGCCAGCTCACAAGGACTAGCGGGGGAGTCCTACGAGCAGTACTTC CASSQGLAGESYEQYF
TRBJ1-2 NA TRBV28 NA TGTGCCAGCAGTTCCGACAGGCGATATGGCTACACCTTC CASSSDRRYGYTF
TRBJ1-4 NA TRBV7-9 NA TGTGCCAGCAGTTTGGCCAGTACAACTAATGAAAAACTGTTTTTT CASSLASTTNEKLFF
TRBJ2-7 NA TRBV7-8 TRBD2 TGTGCCAGCAGCCGACTAGCGGGGGCCCTTACCTACGAGCAGTACTTC CASSRLAGALTYEQYF
TRBJ2-7 NA TRBV19 TRBD1 TGTGCCAGTAGTATCGGGGACAGGGGGACCTACGAGCAGTACTTC CASSIGDRGTYEQYF
TRBJ2-1 NA TRBV12-5 NA TGTGCTAGTGGAGCGCGGGACAGCCCCTACAATGAGCAGTTCTTC CASGARDSPYNEQFF
TRBJ1-5 NA TRBV7-8 NA TGTGCCAGCAGCTTTTTGAGTCAGCCCCAGCATTTT CASSFLSQPQHF
TRBJ1-2 NA TRBV7-9 NA TGTGCCAGCAGCCCTGAACAGGGAGTTTTCGATGGCTACACCTTC CASSPEQGVFDGYTF
TRBJ2-1 once TRBV15 NA TGTGCCACCAGCAGAGAGTCGAGACAGCGCTCCTACAATGAGCAGTTCTTC CATSRESRQRSYNEQFF
TRBJ2-2 NA TRBV7-2 NA TGTGCCAGCAGCTTAAGCCAGGCCAACACCGGGGAGCTGTTTTTT CASSLSQANTGELFF
TRBJ2-5 NA TRBV7-3 TRBD2 TGTGCCAGCAGCTTAGTCCCGACTAGCGGTCAAGAGACCCAGTACTTC CASSLVPTSGQETQYF
TRBJ2-7 NA TRBV4-1 NA TGCGCCAGCAGCCAAGCAGAGACAGCAAATCCCTTCTCCTACGAGCAGTACTTC CASSQAETANPFSYEQYF
TRBJ2-3 once TRBV3-1/TRBV3-2 TRBD2 TGTGCCAGCAGCCAAGTCGTGGTAGCGGGGGGGCCGGGTACGCAGTATTTT CASSQVVVAGGPGTQYF
TRBJ1-2 NA TRBV13 TRBD1 TGTGCCAGCAGCTTGGCCATAGGACAGGCAAACTATGGCTACACCTTC CASSLAIGQANYGYTF
TRBJ1-5 NA TRBV6-6 NA TGTGCCAGCAGTATCCCGACAGATCAGCCCCAGCATTTT CASSIPTDQPQHF
TRBJ1-6 few TRBV30 TRBD1 TGTGCCTGGAGTGCGACCGGGACAGGACCGTTGAATTCACCCCTCCACTTT CAWSATGTGPLNSPLHF
TRBJ2-7 NA TRBV25-1 NA TGTGCCAGCAGAGCAGACAGCTCCTACGAGCAGTACTTC CASRADSSYEQYF
TRBJ2-5 NA TRBV9 TRBD1 TGTGCCAGCAGCCCAAAGGGGACAGCGTTCCAAGAGACCCAGTACTTC CASSPKGTAFQETQYF
TRBJ1-2 NA TRBV3-1/TRBV3-2 TRBD1 TGTGCCAGCAGCAAGATGTGGACAGGGTCTAACTATGGCTACACCTTC CASSKMWTGSNYGYTF
TRBJ2-5 NA TRBV11-2 TRBD1 TGTGCCAGCAGCGCCGGGACAGTAAAGGAGACCCAGTACTTC CASSAGTVKETQYF
TRBJ1-5 once TRBV2 NA TGTGCCAGCAGTGATACTGATAGCAATCAGCCCCAGCATTTT CASSDTDSNQPQHF
TRBJ2-7 NA TRBV20-1 TRBD2 TGCAGTGCTAGTGCCGGGACTAGTCCCTTCTCGCGGTCCTACGAGCAGTACTTC CSASAGTSPFSRSYEQYF
TRBJ2-2 NA TRBV28 TRBD2 TGTGCCAGCAGTATAGCAGCGGGGGGTCGGACCGGGGAGCTGTTTTTT CASSIAAGGRTGELFF
TRBJ2-5 NA TRBV3-1/TRBV3-2 TRBD2 TGTGCCAGCAGCTGGGTACTAGCGGGGGCCCAGGGAGAGACCCAGTACTTC CASSWVLAGAQGETQYF
TRBJ1-1 once TRBV28 NA TGTGCCAGCAGTATACAGCAGAACACTGAAGCTTTCTTT CASSIQQNTEAFF
TRBJ1-6 once TRBV21-1 NA TGTGCCAGCGAGATCTCTGGGGGATACAGGGTCAATTCACCCCTCCACTTT CASEISGGYRVNSPLHF
TRBJ2-3 once TRBV6-4 TRBD2 TGTGCCAGCACGACTAGCGACAGCACAGATACGCAGTATTTT CASTTSDSTDTQYF
TRBJ2-5 NA TRBV2 NA TGTGCCAGCAGTCCGGGTGGAAAGACCCAGTACTTC CASSPGGKTQYF
TRBJ2-4 NA TRBV11-2 NA TGTGCCAGCAGCTTAGATCGAGGAGGGAACATTCAGTACTTC CASSLDRGGNIQYF
TRBJ2-3 once TRBV3-1/TRBV3-2 TRBD2 TGTGCCAGCAGCCAAGGGACTAGCGGAGATACGCAGTATTTT CASSQGTSGDTQYF
TRBJ1-5 few TRBV28 NA TGTGCCAGCAGTTTGATTGGGGAGGGTCCCGGACCCCTCACTCCCCAGCATTTT CASSLIGEGPGPLTPQHF
TRBJ2-7 NA TRBV2 TRBD1 TGTGCCAGCAACCTGGACAGGGGCCGCGAGCAGTACTTC CASNLDRGREQYF
TRBJ1-5 few TRBV6-1 NA TGTGCCAGCAGTGACCGATCTAGGGGCGTTCTAAATCAGCCCCAGCATTTT CASSDRSRGVLNQPQHF
TRBJ2-1 NA TRBV2 NA TGTGCCAGCAGAGATCGGGAGTCCCCCGAGCAGTTCTTC CASRDRESPEQFF